The 31 T cell receptor gamma chains given below trace back to one sample, sequenced in a study of gamma-delta T cells after stem cell transplantation listed by TCRdb under 2016. Receptors were amplified or captured by RT-PCR. These reads were obtained on an Illumina MiSeq. For TCRdb, the public reads were processed anew by CATT, and duplicate DNA sequences were folded into one row. This sample comprises approximately 4,800 gamma-chain clones, approximately 21% of them detected only once. The top ten clonotypes cover 3.5% to 4% of the sample. The sample consisted of gamma-delta T cells. The receptors derive from a human donor. It is not recorded whose cells these are; they may come from a transplant donor.

The gene calls are TRGV8 and TRGJ1 or TRGJ2. This CDR3 region has 15 residues. Trimming took 0 bases from V and 0 from J; bases not matched to a gene: 5. Germline CDR1 VENAVY, CDR2 YDSYNSRV. The CDR3 spells CATWDRPQNYYKKLF. The CDR3 DNA is TGTGCCACCTGGGATAGGCCACAGAATTATTATAAGAAACTCTTT.

The table lists this clone with a count of one. The rearrangement uses TRGV8 and TRGJP1. Unmatched junction bases numbered 16, after V lost 0 bases and J lost 15 bases. The CDR3 loop spans 15 amino acids. CDR1 is VENAVY, CDR2 YDSYNSRV, per germline. This chain's CDR3 is CATWDRRGTGGIKIF. In DNA, the CDR3 is TGTGCCACCTGGGATAGGCGAGGCACTGGTGGGATCAAGATATTT.

This clone has more than one count but fewer than ten. The chain couples TRGV8 to TRGJ1 or TRGJ2. CDR3 size: 14 residues. The germline V gene has CDR1 VENAVY and CDR2 YDSYNSRV. With V trimmed by 0 bases and J by 4 bases, 6 bases remained unmatched. CDR3 in DNA: TGTGCCACCTGGGATAGGCTGCGGTATTATAAGAAACTCTTT. It translates to CATWDRLRYYKKLF.

A note on this clone: Other DNA sequences from this sample encode an identical CDR3 as well. V is TRGV9 and J is TRGJP1. In germline, CDR1 is GITISATS, CDR2 ISYDGTV (reference sequence). The CDR3 loop spans 14 amino acids. Unmatched junction bases numbered 8, after V lost 5 bases and J lost 5 bases. CDR3 DNA: TGTGCCTTGTGGGCCCTAGGGACTGGTTGGTTCAAGATATTT. The encoded protein is CALWALGTGWFKIF.

V gene TRGV5 combines with J gene TRGJ1 or TRGJ2. After removal of 3 bases from V and 9 bases from J, the junction contained 11 bases not matched to a gene. In germline, CDR1 is VINAFY, CDR2 YDVSNSKD. The CDR3 contains 13 residues. The CDR3 nucleotides are TGTGCCACCTGGGACCCTACCCGGGGTAAGAAACTCTTT. Protein: CATWDPTRGKKLF.

V and J are TRGV9 and TRGJ1 or TRGJ2. This CDR3 has 15 amino acids. Germline CDR1 is GITISATS and CDR2 is ISYDGTV (reference sequence). The junction had 10 bases not matched to a gene; V was cut back by 2 bases and J by 3 bases. The CDR3 region has the DNA TGTGCCTTGTGGGAGGCCTCTACCTTTTATTATAAGAAACTCTTT. It is translated as CALWEASTFYYKKLF.

J is TRGJ1 or TRGJ2 and V is TRGV8. J gave up 2 bases and V 1 base, and 11 bases lay outside the gene matches. The CDR3 is made up of 16 amino acids. Germline CDR1 VENAVY, CDR2 YDSYNSRV. Here the CDR3 reads CATWDSPRRDYYKKLF. The DNA of the CDR3 is TGTGCCACCTGGGATAGCCCCCGGCGGGATTATTATAAGAAACTCTTT.

This clone was picked up a small number of times. The chain has TRGV9 and TRGJ1 or TRGJ2. This CDR3 comprises 13 residues. Trimming took 5 bases from V and 0 from J; bases not matched to a gene: 4. The germline V gene encodes CDR1 GITISATS and CDR2 ISYDGTV (reference sequence). Here the CDR3 reads CALWVRNYYKKLF. The DNA of the CDR3 is TGTGCCTTGTGGGTGCGGAATTATTATAAGAAACTCTTT.

To note about this clone: This specimen includes other DNA sequences encoding the same CDR3. V and J are TRGV2 and TRGJP2. Trimming cost V 0 bases and J 10 bases; bases outside gene matches: 5. The CDR3 sequence is 13 residues long. Germline V gene lookup returns CDR1 EGSNGY and CDR2 YDSYNSKV. The CDR3 coding sequence is TGTGCCACCTGGGACGGGCGAGGTTGGATCAAGACGTTT. Protein: CATWDGRGWIKTF.

The table lists this clone with a few counts. This chain connects TRGV5 to TRGJ1 or TRGJ2. Germline CDR1 reads VINAFY; CDR2 reads YDVSNSKD. Trimming took 1 base from V and 2 from J; bases not matched to a gene: 8. The CDR3 sequence is 15 residues long. The CDR3, as DNA: TGTGCCACCTGGGACAGACGCCCCCATTATTATAAGAAACTCTTT. Translating it yields CATWDRRPHYYKKLF.

This chain links TRGV2 with TRGJ1 or TRGJ2. CDR1 and CDR2 from the germline V gene are EGSNGY and YDSYNSKV. The V segment lost 1 base and the J segment 7 bases; nucleotides outside the gene matches: 10. This CDR3 has 14 amino acids. The CDR3 sequence is CATWDGSSPYKKLF. CDR3 coding DNA: TGTGCCACCTGGGACGGATCCTCACCCTATAAGAAACTCTTT.

This clone occurred a few times. V usage is TRGV9 and J usage is TRGJP. V lost 0 bases to trimming and J lost 7 bases; unmatched junction nucleotides: 9. Per the germline V gene, CDR1 is GITISATS and CDR2 is ISYDGTV (reference sequence). The CDR3 is made up of 18 amino acids. The CDR3 region is CALWEVLGSELGKKIKVF. The CDR3 DNA follows: TGTGCCTTGTGGGAGGTGCTGGGCAGTGAGTTGGGCAAAAAAATCAAGGTATTT.

The chain recombines TRGV9 with TRGJ1 or TRGJ2. With V trimmed by 0 bases and J by 0 bases, 14 bases remained unmatched. Germline assignment: CDR1 GITISATS and CDR2 ISYDGTV (reference sequence). This CDR3 has 18 residues. The CDR3 is CALWEVQGRMGNYYKKLF. As DNA, the CDR3 is TGTGCCTTGTGGGAGGTGCAAGGCCGAATGGGGAATTATTATAAGAAACTCTTT.

With respect to this clone: The junction departs from germline at one end; a sequencing error may be responsible. This chain links TRGV9 with TRGJ1 or TRGJ2. The CDR3 contains 12 residues. Germline V CDR1 and CDR2: GITISATS, ISYDGTV (reference sequence). The CDR3 DNA sequence: TGTGCCTGGTGGGAGGCAGGCGATAAGAAACTCTTT. Protein product: CAWWEAGDKKLF.

The chain combines TRGV2 with TRGJ1 or TRGJ2. The V gene's germline CDR1 is EGSNGY and CDR2 YDSYNSKV. This CDR3 is 11 amino acids long. V trimming: 0 bases; J trimming: 13 bases; junction bases outside the gene matches: 6. The CDR3 spells CATWDGPSKLF. The CDR3 coding sequence is TGTGCCACCTGGGACGGGCCCTCAAAACTCTTT.

There are a few counts of this clone. This chain uses TRGV3 with TRGJ1 or TRGJ2. The CDR3 is 12 residues long. The J segment lost 12 bases and the V segment lost 0 bases, leaving 8 bases of the junction unmatched. Germline CDR1 and CDR2: VTNTFY and YDVSTARD (reference sequence). The CDR3 loop reads CATWDRHRGKLF. Written as DNA, the CDR3 is TGTGCCACCTGGGACAGGCATCGGGGGAAACTCTTT.

This clone is classed as medium-sized. CDR3 in amino acids: CATWDGHYKKLF. CDR3 nucleotides: TGTGCCACCTGGGATGGGCATTATAAGAAACTCTTT. The chain employs TRGV4 and TRGJ1 or TRGJ2. The CDR3 is 12 amino acids. The germline gives CDR1 EGSTGY, CDR2 YDSYTSSV. With V trimmed by 0 bases and J by 5 bases, 1 base remained unmatched.

The chain couples TRGV2 to TRGJ1 or TRGJ2. Germline values: CDR1 EGSNGY, CDR2 YDSYNSKV. The CDR3 spans 14 residues. The junction had 6 bases not matched to a gene; V was cut back by 1 base and J by 3 bases. DNA for the CDR3: TGTGCCACCTGGGACGGACGCTGTTATTATAAGAAACTCTTT. Protein product: CATWDGRCYYKKLF.

In its sample, this clone was seen a few times. The chain couples TRGV3 to TRGJP2. V shed 1 base and J 12 bases; nucleotides not matched to a gene: 8. The CDR3 spans 13 residues. Germline V gives CDR1 VTNTFY, CDR2 YDVSTARD (reference sequence). CDR3 bases: TGTGCCACCTGGGACAGACGCGGTCGGATCAAGACGTTT. It yields the protein CATWDRRGRIKTF.

This sequence joins TRGV8 and TRGJ1 or TRGJ2. CDR1 and CDR2 from the germline V gene are VENAVY and YDSYNSRV. V lost 0 bases and J lost 8; bases outside the gene matches: 13. The CDR3 runs to 15 residues. Here the CDR3 DNA reads TGTGCCACCTGGGATAGGCTCTCCCAGAGGAATAAGAAACTCTTT. It encodes CATWDRLSQRNKKLF.

The gene calls are TRGV8 and TRGJ1 or TRGJ2. Germline CDR1 and CDR2: VENAVY and YDSYNSRV. The V gene end was trimmed by 0 bases and the J gene end by 8 bases; junction bases not matched to a gene: 4. This CDR3 is 12 amino acids long. CDR3 region: CATWDRSNKKLF. CDR3 nucleotides: TGTGCCACCTGGGATAGGTCTAATAAGAAACTCTTT.

Note on this clone: The same CDR3 also results from other DNA sequences found in this sample. V usage is TRGV3 and J usage is TRGJ1 or TRGJ2. The V gene's germline CDR1 is VTNTFY and CDR2 YDVSTARD (reference sequence). The CDR3 contains 11 residues. J lost 9 bases, V lost 0 bases, and 2 bases had no gene match. CDR3 bases: TGTGCCACCTGGGACAGGCCTAAGAAACTCTTT. It codes for CATWDRPKKLF.

This clone was seen only a few times. V is TRGV9 and J is TRGJP. Unmatched junction bases numbered 4, after V lost 2 bases and J lost 6 bases. CDR1 is GITISATS and CDR2 is ISYDGTV in the germline V gene (reference sequence). This CDR3 contains 16 residues. The CDR3 DNA reads TGTGCCTTGTGGGAGGCCCCAGAGTTGGGCAAAAAAATCAAGGTATTT. The encoded protein is CALWEAPELGKKIKVF.

A few counts support this clone. The CDR3 loop is CATWDRLWYKKLF. DNA for the CDR3: TGTGCCACCTGGGACAGGCTCTGGTATAAGAAACTCTTT. This sequence joins TRGV5 and TRGJ1 or TRGJ2. With 0 bases clipped from V and 7 bases from J, the junction kept 6 bases outside the gene matches. The CDR3 spans 13 residues. Germline lookup yields CDR1 VINAFY and CDR2 YDVSNSKD.

The CDR3 loop reads CATWDPYRHKKLF. CDR3 in DNA: TGTGCCACCTGGGACCCCTATAGGCATAAGAAACTCTTT. The V and J genes are TRGV3 and TRGJ1 or TRGJ2. J gave up 8 bases and V 3 bases, and 10 bases lay outside the gene matches. Per the germline V gene, CDR1 is VTNTFY and CDR2 is YDVSTARD (reference sequence). This CDR3 contains 13 residues.

This clone was observed a handful of times. A clone one base away is much larger, so this may be a read error. The gene calls are TRGV9 and TRGJ1 or TRGJ2. There are 12 residues in the CDR3. The germline V gene encodes CDR1 GITISATS and CDR2 ISYDGTV (reference sequence). J gave up 5 bases and V 0 bases, and 1 base lay outside the gene matches. CDR3 protein: CALWEVNYKKLF. In DNA form, the CDR3 reads TGTGCCTTGTGGGAGGTGAATTATAAGAAACTCTTT.

With regard to this clone: The junction differs from germline at one of its ends, possibly a read error. The CDR3, as DNA: TGCGCCACCTGGGATAGGCCTAATTATAAGAAACTCTTT. Its protein is CATWDRPNYKKLF. The rearrangement uses TRGV8 and TRGJ1 or TRGJ2. The length of the CDR3 is 13 residues. Germline lookup yields CDR1 VENAVY and CDR2 YDSYNSRV.

This clone was seen a handful of times. Distinct nucleotide sequences in the sample also encode this CDR3. This chain links TRGV2 with TRGJ1 or TRGJ2. The germline V gene has CDR1 EGSNGY and CDR2 YDSYNSKV. The length of the CDR3 is 12 residues. After removal of 0 bases from V and 7 bases from J, the junction contained 3 bases not matched to a gene. CDR3 protein: CATWDGRYKKLF. The CDR3, as DNA: TGTGCCACCTGGGACGGGCGATATAAGAAACTCTTT.

There are a few counts of this clone. The rearrangement joins TRGV8 to TRGJ1 or TRGJ2. Per the germline V gene, CDR1 is VENAVY and CDR2 is YDSYNSRV. V dropped 5 bases and J dropped 5; count of bases not matched to a gene: 9. This CDR3 comprises 13 residues. The CDR3 DNA sequence: TGTGCCACCTGGGGACGTTGGCATTATAAGAAACTCTTT. Its translation is CATWGRWHYKKLF.

The chain uses TRGV8 and TRGJP2. Germline assignment: CDR1 VENAVY and CDR2 YDSYNSRV. The CDR3 totals 15 residues. V lost 6 bases to trimming and J lost 2 bases; unmatched junction nucleotides: 9. The CDR3, as DNA: TGTGCCACCTGGAAACGTGGGAGTAGTGATTGGATCAAGACGTTT. It codes for CATWKRGSSDWIKTF.

The rearrangement uses TRGV2 and TRGJ1 or TRGJ2. V was clipped by 3 bases and J by 5 bases; unmatched bases: 4. This CDR3 is 12 amino acids long. CDR1 and CDR2 from the germline V gene are EGSNGY and YDSYNSKV. CDR3 nucleotides: TGTGCCACCTGGGACCGACATTATAAGAAACTCTTT. Protein sequence: CATWDRHYKKLF.